Listed here are 28 T cell receptor beta chains from one sample, sequenced in a study of T cells in localized non-small cell lung cancer. Using immunoSEQ multiplex PCR, the repertoire was profiled, and TCRdb retains in-frame clones only, with some absent. The top ten hold around 12% of the sample, which has roughly 3,000 clones, less than 20% seen once. The sample consisted of lung tumor tissue, taken before any cancer treatment. The receptors originated from a man aged 40 to 75 with stage I lung adenocarcinoma.

This clone was detected only a few times. The chain couples TRBV6-8 to TRBJ1-4; D is unclear. Germline V gene data show CDR1 as MNHGY and CDR2 as SAAAGT. This CDR3 spans 14 amino acids. V was shortened by 6 bases and J by 7 bases, with 15 bases between the two germline ends. CDR3 residues: CASRKWSSGEKLFF. For the CDR3, the DNA is TGTGCCAGCAGAAAGTGGTCGAGCGGTGAAAAACTGTTTTTT.

Points on this clone: One junction end disagrees with the germline gene, perhaps due to a read error. The chain employs TRBV6-8 and TRBJ2-3; 11 positions agree with TRBD1. Germline CDR1 is MNHGY and CDR2 is SAAAGT. This CDR3 comprises 15 residues. CDR3 protein: CASSDSGQGADTQYF. CDR3 nucleotides: TGTGCCAGCAGTGACTCGGGACAGGGGGCAGATACGCAGTATTTT.

The chain couples TRBV15 to TRBJ1-1, with 9 nucleotides matching TRBD1. The CDR3 loop spans 15 amino acids. Germline V CDR1 and CDR2: LNHNV, YYDKDF (reference sequence). V gave up 2 bases and J gave up 9 bases; unmatched junction bases: 10. CDR3 DNA: TGTGCCACCAGCAGATCAGTGGACAGGGGTGTTAAAGCTTTCTTT. As protein: CATSRSVDRGVKAFF.

By proportion, this clone is medium-sized. The chain is built from TRBV9 and TRBJ2-3, with 8 positions matching TRBD2. Germline CDR1 is SGDLS and CDR2 is YYNGEE. CDR3 size: 16 residues. The junction had 3 bases not matched to a gene; V was cut back by 0 bases and J by 0 bases. The CDR3, as DNA: TGTGCCAGCAGCGTAGATGGACTAGCAAGCACAGATACGCAGTATTTT. Its protein product is CASSVDGLASTDTQYF. Based on the CDR3 plus reference TRBV9 and TRBJ2-3, the full variable domain is DSGVTQTPKHLITATGQRVTLRCSPRSGDLSVYWYQQSLDQGLQFLIQYYNGEERAKGNILERFSAQQFPDLHSELNLSSLELGDSALYFCASSVDGLASTDTQYFGPGTRLTVL.

This clone came up a few times. The chain is built from TRBV29-1 and TRBJ2-5; D gene unclear. The CDR3 sequence is 13 residues long. Germline V gene sequence: CDR1 SQVTM, CDR2 ANQGSEA. V was pared by 0 bases and J by 5 bases, with 10 bases between. CDR3 sequence: CSVEDLKRETQYF. The DNA of the CDR3 is TGCAGCGTTGAAGATCTTAAGAGGGAGACCCAGTACTTC.

By frequency in the sample, this clone is medium-sized. The chain uses TRBV11-3 and TRBJ2-2; D is uncertain. The CDR3 has 15 residues. V was clipped by 3 bases and J by 6 bases, with 14 bases between them. The germline V gene has CDR1 SGHNT and CDR2 YENEEA. The CDR3 DNA sequence: TGTGCCAGCAGCTTGTCTGCCGCGGAGCCCGGGGAGCTGTTTTTT. Its translation is CASSLSAAEPGELFF.

By sample share, this clone is medium-sized (0.01 to 0.1%). The rearrangement uses TRBV9 and TRBJ2-7; the match to TRBD2 covers 9 bases. Germline loops: CDR1 SGDLS, CDR2 YYNGEE. The J segment lost 4 bases and the V segment lost 4 bases, leaving 9 bases of the junction unmatched. CDR3 length: 15 amino acids. Here the CDR3 reads CASSPRPLAGYEQYF. The DNA of the CDR3 is TGTGCCAGCAGCCCAAGGCCGCTAGCGGGATACGAGCAGTACTTC.

This clone was recorded only once. The chain carries TRBV5-1 and TRBJ2-1, with a weak D call TRBD2 (6 bases). V was clipped by 2 bases and J by 2 bases, with 11 bases between them. There are 15 residues in the CDR3. The germline V gene has CDR1 SGHRS and CDR2 YFSETQ. In DNA, the CDR3 is TGCGCCAGCAGCTTACGGGAGCCGGCCTACAATGAGCAGTTCTTC. This encodes CASSLREPAYNEQFF.

This clone was seen more than once but under ten times. The chain uses TRBV2 and TRBJ1-1; D ambiguous. The V and J ends lost 7 bases and 1 base respectively, with 10 bases between them. The CDR3 loop spans 13 amino acids. Germline V lookup: CDR1 SNHLY, CDR2 FYNNEI. The CDR3: CASILEGNTEAFF. The CDR3 region has the DNA TGTGCCAGCATTCTAGAGGGGAACACTGAAGCTTTCTTT.

This clone was seen a handful of times. This rearrangement joins TRBV6-8 to TRBJ2-3, with D tentatively TRBD1 (5 bases). This CDR3 comprises 15 residues. Germline V gene data show CDR1 as MNHGY and CDR2 as SAAAGT. The V gene lost 7 bases and the J gene lost 1 base, with 15 bases spanning the gap. The CDR3 is CASTLTPQGTDTQYF. The CDR3 coding sequence is TGTGCCAGCACTCTAACCCCACAGGGCACAGATACGCAGTATTTT.

The chain is built from TRBV5-1 and TRBJ2-5; D uncertain. CDR3 length: 16 residues. Germline V gene lookup returns CDR1 SGHRS and CDR2 YFSETQ. Trimming pared 0 bases from V and 2 bases from J, leaving 14 bases between. The CDR3 DNA is TGCGCCAGCAGCTTGGCCACTCGAGACGGACAAGAGACCCAGTACTTC. It specifies CASSLATRDGQETQYF.

This clone occurred a few times. This chain links TRBV19 with TRBJ1-1; no firm D call. The germline gives CDR1 LNHDA, CDR2 SQIVND (reference sequence). V was cut by 5 bases and J by 1 base, with 11 bases left in between. The length of the CDR3 is 14 residues. CDR3 in DNA: TGTGCCAGTAGTGGCCCTTGGAGGAACACTGAAGCTTTCTTT. This codes for CASSGPWRNTEAFF.

The chain joins TRBV6-8 to TRBJ2-3, with 7 bases that match TRBD1. The V and J ends lost 5 bases and 5 bases, in that order; junction bases with no gene match: 13. Germline V CDR1 and CDR2: MNHGY, SAAAGT. The CDR3 is 16 residues long. Here the CDR3 DNA reads TGTGCCAGCAGTCCCGGGACAGAGGATCCGGTAGATACGCAGTATTTT. Protein sequence: CASSPGTEDPVDTQYF.

This clone occurred a few times. V gene TRBV11-3 combines with J gene TRBJ2-1; a possible D gene is TRBD2 (5 bases). The CDR3 totals 17 residues. Looked up from germline, CDR1 is SGHNT and CDR2 is YENEEA. Trimming shortened V by 4 bases and J by 6 bases, and 22 bases separated the two germline ends. The CDR3 here is CASSSLLDRSRGNEQFF. DNA of the CDR3: TGTGCCAGCAGCTCCCTTCTCGATAGGAGCCGGGGCAATGAGCAGTTCTTC.

Many counts were recorded for this clone. The V call is TRBV11-3, the J call TRBJ2-5; D remains ambiguous. The germline CDR1 and CDR2 sequences are SGHNT and YENEEA. Deletions cut 4 bases from V and 2 bases from J, with 14 bases between. CDR3 length: 15 amino acids. In DNA form, the CDR3 reads TGTGCCAGCAGCTCCGGAGAGATTATTCAAGAGACCCAGTACTTC. It is translated as CASSSGEIIQETQYF.

This clone rates as medium-sized. Germline is not matched at one junction end, which may reflect a read error. The chain is built from TRBV6-8 and TRBJ1-2; TRBD1 might be the D (5 bases). The length of the CDR3 is 15 residues. Germline-derived CDR1 and CDR2 are MNHGY and SAAAGT. The DNA for the CDR3 is TGTGCCAGCAGTGACTCGATTTCGGGGGGCTATGGCTACACCTTC. It yields the protein CASSDSISGGYGYTF.

This clone qualifies as medium-sized. The V and J genes are TRBV11-3 and TRBJ1-1; possibly TRBD1 for D (6 bases). Deletions cut 3 bases from V and 1 base from J, with 9 bases between. CDR1 and CDR2 from the germline V gene are SGHNT and YENEEA. The CDR3 extends over 14 amino acids. The CDR3 nucleotides read TGTGCCAGCAGCTTGGAAGGGGGGAACACTGAAGCTTTCTTT. Its protein product is CASSLEGGNTEAFF.

In this sample, this clone turned up a few times. J is TRBJ1-5 and V is TRBV28, with TRBD1 matching over 12 bases. Germline CDR1 MDHEN, CDR2 SYDVKM. The CDR3 runs to 15 residues. The V gene end was trimmed by 7 bases and the J gene end by 6 bases; junction bases not matched to a gene: 7. CDR3 nucleotides: TGTGCCAGCACCCCGGGACAGGGGGCGAGTCAGCCCCAGCATTTT. Its protein product is CASTPGQGASQPQHF.

The genes are TRBV6-8 and TRBJ2-7; perhaps TRBD2 as D (6 bases). V lost 6 bases and J lost 9, with 21 bases in between. The germline V gene encodes CDR1 MNHGY and CDR2 SAAAGT. There are 14 residues in the CDR3. CDR3 sequence: CASRSGGQGSGQYF. The CDR3 region has the DNA TGTGCCAGCAGGTCAGGAGGGCAAGGGTCGGGGCAGTACTTC.

This clone was seen a single time. The V call is TRBV12-5, the J call TRBJ1-2; perhaps TRBD1 as D (5 bases). Germline loops: CDR1 LGHNT, CDR2 FRNRAP. CDR3 length: 11 residues. The CDR3 spells CASTEGYGYTF. CDR3 nucleotides: TGTGCCAGCACCGAGGGGTATGGCTACACCTTC.

The table lists this clone with a few counts. The chain couples TRBV6-8 to TRBJ2-6, with a tentative D call TRBD1 (5 bases). Trimming took 2 bases from V and 4 from J, leaving 9 bases between them. This CDR3 is built from 15 residues. Germline V gene sequence: CDR1 MNHGY, CDR2 SAAAGT. Here the CDR3 DNA reads TGTGCCAGCAGTTACGCGGACACCGGGGCCAACGTCCTGACTTTC. It specifies CASSYADTGANVLTF.

This clone was detected once. The CDR3: CASSFLRQGRSTDTQYF. The CDR3 bases are TGTGCCAGCAGTTTTTTACGACAGGGGCGTAGCACAGATACGCAGTATTTT. V usage is TRBV28 and J usage is TRBJ2-3; 8 bases map to TRBD1. The germline CDR1 and CDR2 sequences are MDHEN and SYDVKM. The length of the CDR3 is 17 residues. Unmatched junction bases numbered 8, after V lost 3 bases and J lost 0 bases.

The DNA for the CDR3 is TGTGCCAGCAGTGAATTTGGGCAGGGGGCCGGACGGACCCCCGAGCAGTACTTC. It is translated as CASSEFGQGAGRTPEQYF. The chain carries TRBV25-1 and TRBJ2-7; 8 bases fit TRBD1. This CDR3 has 18 amino acids. Looked up from germline, CDR1 is MGHDK and CDR2 is SYGVNS. Unmatched junction bases numbered 17, after V lost 1 base and J lost 6 bases.

This chain connects TRBV11-3 to TRBJ2-3; a possible D gene is TRBD1 (5 bases). V was trimmed by 6 bases and J by 5 bases, leaving 15 bases between them. Germline CDR1 SGHNT, CDR2 YENEEA. This CDR3 has 14 residues. For the CDR3, the DNA is TGTGCCAGCAGGGGGCCTACCTTCGGAGATACGCAGTATTTT. It yields the protein CASRGPTFGDTQYF. The whole variable domain, remainder taken from reference TRBV11-3 and TRBJ2-3, is EAGVVQSPRYKIIEKKQPVAFWCNPISGHNTLYWYLQNLGQGPELLIRYENEEAVDDSQLPKDRFSAERLKGVDSTLKIQPAELGDSAVYLCASRGPTFGDTQYFGPGTRLTVL.

This clone has only a few counts. This chain links TRBV30 with TRBJ2-7; 9 nucleotides agree with TRBD1. Germline V CDR1 and CDR2: GTSNPN, SVGIG (reference sequence). This CDR3 is built from 12 residues. V lost 5 bases, J lost 2 bases, and 1 base stayed unmatched. CDR3 in DNA: TGTGCCTGGGGACAGGGGCCCTACGAGCAGTACGTC. This translates into CAWGQGPYEQYV.

In its sample, this clone was seen once. This chain joins TRBV29-1 and TRBJ2-6; TRBD2 matches at 7 bases. The CDR3 sequence is 15 residues long. The V segment lost 0 bases and the J segment 1 base; nucleotides outside the gene matches: 0. Per germline, CDR1 SQVTM and CDR2 ANQGSEA. The CDR3 region is CSVEEGGSGANVLTF. The CDR3 DNA is TGCAGCGTTGAAGAGGGGGGGTCTGGGGCCAACGTCCTGACTTTC.

This clone is medium-sized within its sample. The chain uses TRBV6-8 and TRBJ2-3; TRBD2 might be the D (7 bases). The V end was cut by 5 bases, the J end by 1 base, with 10 bases between. The CDR3 sequence is 14 residues long. Germline-derived CDR1 and CDR2 are MNHGY and SAAAGT. The CDR3 coding sequence is TGTGCCAGCAGTGAGGGGGGGGGCACAGATACGCAGTATTTT. Amino acid sequence: CASSEGGGTDTQYF.

This clone was observed a handful of times. The chain recombines TRBV11-3 with TRBJ2-3; no reliable D call. Germline loops: CDR1 SGHNT, CDR2 YENEEA. CDR3 length: 17 residues. The V gene lost 4 bases and the J gene lost 2 bases, with 19 bases spanning the gap. The CDR3 loop is CASSSKMAGRPTDTQYF. DNA for the CDR3: TGTGCCAGCAGCTCGAAGATGGCCGGTAGGCCCACAGATACGCAGTATTTT.